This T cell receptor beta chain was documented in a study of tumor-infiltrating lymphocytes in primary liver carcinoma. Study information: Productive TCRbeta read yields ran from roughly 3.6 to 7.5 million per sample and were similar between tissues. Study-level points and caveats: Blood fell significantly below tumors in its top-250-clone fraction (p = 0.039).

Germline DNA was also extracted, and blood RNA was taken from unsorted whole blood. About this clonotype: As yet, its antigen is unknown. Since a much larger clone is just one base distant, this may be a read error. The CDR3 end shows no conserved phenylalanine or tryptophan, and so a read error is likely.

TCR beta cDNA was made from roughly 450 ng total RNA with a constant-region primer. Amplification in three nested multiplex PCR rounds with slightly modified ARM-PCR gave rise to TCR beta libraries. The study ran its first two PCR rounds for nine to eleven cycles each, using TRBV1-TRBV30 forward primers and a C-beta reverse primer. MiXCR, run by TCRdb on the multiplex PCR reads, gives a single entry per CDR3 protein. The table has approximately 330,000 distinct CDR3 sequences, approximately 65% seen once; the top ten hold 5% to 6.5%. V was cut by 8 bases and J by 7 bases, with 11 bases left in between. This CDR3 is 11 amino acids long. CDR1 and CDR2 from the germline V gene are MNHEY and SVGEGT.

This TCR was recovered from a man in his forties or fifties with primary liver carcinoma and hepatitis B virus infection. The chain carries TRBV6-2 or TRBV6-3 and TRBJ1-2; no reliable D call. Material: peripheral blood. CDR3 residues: CASFHIGGYTL. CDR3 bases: TGTGCCAGCTTTCATATCGGTGGCTACACCCTC.